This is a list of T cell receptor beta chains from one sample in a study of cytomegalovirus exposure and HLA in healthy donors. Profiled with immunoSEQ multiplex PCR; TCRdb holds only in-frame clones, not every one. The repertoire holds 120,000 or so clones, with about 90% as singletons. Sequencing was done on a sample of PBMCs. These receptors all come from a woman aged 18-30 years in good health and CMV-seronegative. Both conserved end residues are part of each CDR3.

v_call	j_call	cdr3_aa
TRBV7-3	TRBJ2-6	CASSGRGQGAGANVLTF
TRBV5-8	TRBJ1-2	CASSYIQINYGYTF
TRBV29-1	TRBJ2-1	CSVEGSGGNEQFF
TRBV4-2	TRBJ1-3	CASSPLPGQGVSGNTIYF
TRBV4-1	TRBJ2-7	CASSQGGLWTGGGYEQYF
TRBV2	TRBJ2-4	CASSEEGGQGNIQYF
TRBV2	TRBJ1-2	CASSVRDNYTF
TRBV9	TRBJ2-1	CASSVSGRGKFGSYNEQFF
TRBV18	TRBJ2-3	CASSTIAATSDTQYF
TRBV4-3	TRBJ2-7	CASSQDIHRKTYEQYF
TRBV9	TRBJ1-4	CASRGIQGTEKLFF
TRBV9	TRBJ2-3	CASSVAGGLRDTQYF
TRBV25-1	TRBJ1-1	CASRAGTANTEAFF
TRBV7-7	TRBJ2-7	CASSTAWNREYEQYF
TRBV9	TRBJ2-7	CASSVGGQAPYEQYF
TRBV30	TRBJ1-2	CAWSVVPGPYGYTF
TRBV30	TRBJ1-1	CAWSVSMNTEAFF
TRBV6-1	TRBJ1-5	CASTMDSTNQPQHF
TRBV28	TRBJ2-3	CASKTASTDTQYF
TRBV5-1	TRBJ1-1	CASSVGTVTFQKLLNTEAFF
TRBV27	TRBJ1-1	CASSLYSLNTEAFF
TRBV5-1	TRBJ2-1	CASSFGTGNNEQFF
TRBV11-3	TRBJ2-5	CASSLRGLGRKETQYF
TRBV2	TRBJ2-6	CASLRDRGTGANVLTF
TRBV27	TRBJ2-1	CASSFVSGTWQFF
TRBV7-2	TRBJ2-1	CASSLEGLAGVEQFF
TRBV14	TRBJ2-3	CASSQGGPDTQYF
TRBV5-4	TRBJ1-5	CASSLDGMSGNQPQHF
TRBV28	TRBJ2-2	CANSAQRLAGTNTGELFF
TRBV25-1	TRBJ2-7	CASSENPGTGSYEQYF
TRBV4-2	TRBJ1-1	CASTSGAEAFF
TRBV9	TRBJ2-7	CASSVAGGTYEQYF
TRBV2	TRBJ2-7	CASSRSGSHEQYF
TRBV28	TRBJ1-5	CASTQRGGGNQPQHF
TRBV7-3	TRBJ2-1	CASSPKSLAGGRNEQFF